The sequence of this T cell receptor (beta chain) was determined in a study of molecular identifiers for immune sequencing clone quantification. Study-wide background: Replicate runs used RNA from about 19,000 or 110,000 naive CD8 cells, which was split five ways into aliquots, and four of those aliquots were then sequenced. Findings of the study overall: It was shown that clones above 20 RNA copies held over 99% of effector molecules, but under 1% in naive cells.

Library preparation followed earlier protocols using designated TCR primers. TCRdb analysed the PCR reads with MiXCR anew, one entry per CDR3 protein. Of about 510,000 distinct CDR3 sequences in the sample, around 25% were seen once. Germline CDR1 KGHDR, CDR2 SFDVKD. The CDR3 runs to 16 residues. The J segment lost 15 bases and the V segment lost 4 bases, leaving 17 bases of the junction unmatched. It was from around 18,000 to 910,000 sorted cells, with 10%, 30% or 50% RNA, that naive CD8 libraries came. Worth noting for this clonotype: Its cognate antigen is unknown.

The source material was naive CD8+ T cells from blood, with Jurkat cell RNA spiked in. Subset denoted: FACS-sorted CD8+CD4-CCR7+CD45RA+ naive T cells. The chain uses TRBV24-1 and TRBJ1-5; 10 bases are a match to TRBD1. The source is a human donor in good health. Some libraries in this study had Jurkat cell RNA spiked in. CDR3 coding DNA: TGTGCCACCAGTGACGGACAGGGGGGAGTCAATCAGTCCCTGCATTTT. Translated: CATSDGQGGVNQSLHF.